This T cell receptor (beta chain) was identified during a study of blood T cells in healthy people across ages. As for the study in general: Roughly one uniquely barcoded beta molecule per two T cells was captured.

Sample-barcoded 5' priming and a J-beta primer mix drove a second PCR of 7 to 11 cycles. Each CDR3 protein gets one entry after TCRdb re-called the 5' RACE reads with MiXCR. The table shows about 1.7 million distinct CDR3 sequences, with under 30% occurring only once. No fewer than 7 million PBMCs went into each sample. This clonotype showed up just a few times. Mismatch with germline at one junction end may stem from a read error. Germline CDR1 and CDR2: SQVTM and ANQGSEA. The CDR3 spans 15 residues. Material for sequencing was blood. V is TRBV29-1 and J is TRBJ2-7; the match to TRBD1 covers 10 bases. This clonotype originated in a woman aged 30 to 39 in good health. The CDR3 DNA reads as TGCAGCGTTGGATATCGGACAGGGGGTCAGTACGGGCAGTACTTC. This encodes CSVGYRTGGQYGQYF.